The rows below give T cell receptor beta chains drawn from one sample of a study of T-cell reconstitution after alpha-beta-depleted transplantation in children. Via MiXCR, TCRdb re-called the PCR reads, giving one row per CDR3 protein. Found here are roughly 45,000 distinct CDR3 sequences, around 9% of them singletons; the top ten hold 25% to 30%. Source: PBMCs, mostly from graft donor cells, taken 60 days after TCRalphabeta/CD19-depleted stem cell transplant. The receptors derive from a male patient under 10 years old who had a stem cell transplant for chronic granulomatous disease, so the T cells may come from the graft donor. Both conserved end residues are part of each CDR3. D genes are given only for firm matches. The size of a clone is reported for some rows only, either as once, few or many, or as a class for expanded clones.

CDR3 protein | CDR3 DNA | clone size | D gene | V gene | CDR3 length | J gene
CASSLRGPRGNQPQHF | TGTGCCAGCAGTCTCAGGGGACCGAGGGGCAATCAGCCCCAGCATTTT | few | . | TRBV6-2/TRBV6-3 | 16 | TRBJ1-5
CASSEAVRGLGRQETQYF | TGTGCCAGCAGTGAAGCCGTGAGGGGGCTGGGCCGCCAAGAGACCCAGTACTTC | many | TRBD1 | TRBV6-1 | 18 | TRBJ2-5
CASSLAGSNKTRRYNEQFF | TGTGCCAGCAGCTTGGCGGGTTCAAACAAGACCAGAAGGTACAATGAGCAGTTCTTC | many | . | TRBV7-8 | 19 | TRBJ2-1
CASSSTPGANYGYTF | TGTGCCAGCAGCTCTACCCCCGGGGCTAACTATGGCTACACCTTC | many | . | TRBV7-2 | 15 | TRBJ1-2
CASRPTGSPGEQYF | TGTGCCAGCAGGCCCACCGGGAGCCCAGGCGAGCAGTACTTC | many | . | TRBV6-1 | 14 | TRBJ2-7
CASSFRGGSVPQHF | TGTGCCAGCAGTTTTAGAGGGGGTTCTGTCCCCCAGCATTTT | many | . | TRBV28 | 14 | TRBJ1-5
CSASGGSSDTQYF | TGCAGTGCTAGCGGTGGGAGCTCAGATACGCAGTATTTT | many | . | TRBV20-1 | 13 | TRBJ2-3
CASHGWYGYTF | TGTGCCAGCCACGGATGGTATGGCTACACCTTC | many | . | TRBV9 | 11 | TRBJ1-2
CASSPSGDTQYF | TGTGCCAGCAGCCCGAGCGGGGATACGCAGTATTTT | many | . | TRBV14 | 12 | TRBJ2-3
CSARGRLAGGLGYEQYF | TGCAGTGCTAGAGGGCGACTAGCGGGAGGGCTCGGGTACGAGCAGTACTTC | many | TRBD2 | TRBV20-1 | 17 | TRBJ2-7
CASIPSGRLFLEQFF | TGTGCCAGCATCCCTAGCGGGAGGCTTTTTCTCGAGCAGTTCTTC | many | TRBD2 | TRBV7-9 | 15 | TRBJ2-1
CASKMGQGYGNTIYF | TGTGCCAGCAAGATGGGACAGGGTTACGGAAACACCATATATTTT | many | TRBD1 | TRBV6-5 | 15 | TRBJ1-3
CASRVQPNTEAFF | TGTGCCAGCAGGGTACAGCCGAACACTGAAGCTTTCTTT | many | . | TRBV27 | 13 | TRBJ1-1
CASSTNRGRETQYF | TGTGCCAGTAGTACGAACAGGGGGCGAGAGACCCAGTACTTC | few | TRBD1 | TRBV19 | 14 | TRBJ2-5
CASSFEGGGANVLTF | TGTGCCAGCAGTTTCGAAGGGGGTGGGGCCAACGTCCTGACTTTC | medium-sized | . | TRBV25-1 | 15 | TRBJ2-6
CATSDWSSGSGDTQYF | TGTGCCACCAGTGATTGGTCTAGCGGGAGCGGCGATACGCAGTATTTT | . | TRBD2 | TRBV24-1 | 16 | TRBJ2-3
CASSQDLLFDSASLLHF | TGCGCCAGCAGCCAAGACCTCCTTTTCGACAGTGCCTCACTCCTCCACTTT | many | . | TRBV4-3 | 17 | TRBJ1-6
CASSFQSNSPLHF | TGTGCCAGCAGTTTTCAAAGTAATTCACCCCTCCACTTT | many | . | TRBV27 | 13 | TRBJ1-6
CASSLRVVGETQYF | TGTGCCAGCAGTCTTAGGGTTGTGGGAGAGACCCAGTACTTC | . | . | TRBV28 | 14 | TRBJ2-5
CASSHSGGALDTQYF | TGTGCCAGCAGCCATAGCGGGGGGGCGTTAGATACGCAGTATTTT | few | TRBD2 | TRBV7-3 | 15 | TRBJ2-3
CASSQVPLLAGVPPTQYF | TGCGCCAGCAGCCAAGTCCCCCTACTAGCGGGGGTCCCACCTACGCAGTATTTT | many | TRBD2 | TRBV4-1 | 18 | TRBJ2-3
CSAKGTEHNSPLHF | TGCAGTGCTAAGGGGACAGAACATAATTCACCCCTCCACTTT | many | TRBD1 | TRBV20-1 | 14 | TRBJ1-6
CASYGQEETQYF | TGTGCCAGCTACGGACAGGAAGAGACCCAGTACTTC | . | TRBD1 | TRBV28 | 12 | TRBJ2-5
CASSLSQGGYEQYF | TGTGCCAGCAGCCTATCTCAGGGAGGCTACGAGCAGTACTTC | many | . | TRBV7-6 | 14 | TRBJ2-7
CASSGLAGATYNEQFF | TGTGCCAGCAGTGGTCTGGCGGGAGCTACCTACAATGAGCAGTTCTTC | many | TRBD2 | TRBV12-3/TRBV12-4 | 16 | TRBJ2-1
CSARRGDSNQPQHF | TGCAGTGCTAGACGTGGGGATAGCAATCAGCCCCAGCATTTT | . | . | TRBV20-1 | 14 | TRBJ1-5
CASSTNGNQPQHF | TGTGCCAGCAGCACCAACGGGAATCAGCCCCAGCATTTT | few | . | TRBV27 | 13 | TRBJ1-5
CASSAGPQEDYEQYF | TGTGCCAGCAGCGCCGGGCCCCAGGAGGATTACGAGCAGTACTTC | many | . | TRBV9 | 15 | TRBJ2-7
CASSLGLAGEAYGELFF | TGTGCCAGCAGCTTGGGACTAGCGGGAGAGGCGTACGGGGAGCTGTTTTTT | many | TRBD2 | TRBV7-9 | 17 | TRBJ2-2
CASSPLTTGEAFF | TGCGCCAGCAGCCCCCTAACGACAGGGGAAGCTTTCTTT | many | TRBD1 | TRBV5-1 | 13 | TRBJ1-1
CAWSDTPNQPQHF | TGTGCCTGGTCAGACACTCCCAATCAGCCCCAGCATTTT | many | . | TRBV30 | 13 | TRBJ1-5
CASSPQGGTSGRSKTYEQYF | TGTGCCAGCAGCCCCCAGGGGGGGACTAGCGGGAGGTCGAAAACCTACGAGCAGTACTTC | many | TRBD2 | TRBV7-2 | 20 | TRBJ2-7
CATSDLFGDEQFF | TGTGCCACCAGTGATTTGTTTGGGGATGAGCAGTTCTTC | few | . | TRBV24-1 | 13 | TRBJ2-1
CASSPRMTGIDEQYF | TGTGCCAGCTCACCACGAATGACAGGGATCGACGAGCAGTACTTC | few | TRBD1 | TRBV18 | 15 | TRBJ2-7
CASSLKAAAGGLDTQYF | TGTGCCAGCAGTTTAAAGGCCGCGGCGGGAGGCTTGGATACGCAGTATTTT | many | TRBD2 | TRBV12-3/TRBV12-4 | 17 | TRBJ2-3
CSARTSGDEFLYEQYF | TGCAGTGCTAGGACTAGCGGGGATGAATTTTTGTACGAGCAGTACTTC | many | TRBD2 | TRBV20-1 | 16 | TRBJ2-7
CASSTRGGTGELFF | TGTGCCAGCAGCACCCGTGGGGGCACCGGGGAGCTGTTTTTT | . | . | TRBV9 | 14 | TRBJ2-2
CSARASLGRGTEAFF | TGCAGTGCTAGAGCTTCCCTGGGGAGGGGCACTGAAGCTTTCTTT | . | . | TRBV20-1 | 15 | TRBJ1-1
CASSPNTQETQYF | TGTGCCAGCTCACCAAACACCCAAGAGACCCAGTACTTC | . | . | TRBV18 | 13 | TRBJ2-5
CASSSPGRALYEQYF | TGTGCCAGCAGTTCCCCTGGGAGGGCCCTCTACGAGCAGTACTTC | . | TRBD2 | TRBV6-5 | 15 | TRBJ2-7
CASSPIAGVRETQYF | TGTGCCAGCAGTCCTATAGCGGGAGTACGGGAGACCCAGTACTTC | many | TRBD2 | TRBV12-3/TRBV12-4 | 15 | TRBJ2-5
CASSQGGEQYF | TGTGCCAGCAGCCAGGGGGGGGAGCAGTACTTC | few | TRBD2 | TRBV3-1 | 11 | TRBJ2-7
CSASSLLAGGGEQYF | TGCAGTGCTAGTAGTCTACTAGCGGGAGGCGGGGAGCAGTACTTC | many | TRBD2 | TRBV20-1 | 15 | TRBJ2-7
CSARTKRGARVNQPQHF | TGCAGTGCTAGAACTAAGAGGGGTGCCAGGGTCAATCAGCCCCAGCATTTT | few | . | TRBV20-1 | 17 | TRBJ1-5
CSARDTGAPNTEAFF | TGCAGTGCTAGGGATACAGGGGCCCCGAACACTGAAGCTTTCTTT | many | TRBD1 | TRBV20-1 | 15 | TRBJ1-1
CATSRDGEVVLSGANVLTF | TGTGCCACCAGCAGAGATGGCGAAGTAGTTTTATCTGGGGCCAACGTCCTGACTTTC | . | . | TRBV15 | 19 | TRBJ2-6
CASSWGDTRNIQYF | TGTGCCAGCAGTTGGGGCGACACTCGAAACATTCAGTACTTC | many | . | TRBV6-5 | 14 | TRBJ2-4
CSASPLLAYNAETQYF | TGCAGTGCTAGTCCCTTACTAGCGTATAATGCGGAGACCCAGTACTTC | . | TRBD2 | TRBV20-1 | 16 | TRBJ2-5
CASWGLAGAHEQYF | TGTGCCAGCTGGGGACTAGCGGGAGCCCACGAGCAGTACTTC | many | TRBD2 | TRBV12-3/TRBV12-4 | 14 | TRBJ2-7
CASSIGSGLNTEAFF | TGTGCCAGCAGCATAGGGTCGGGATTGAACACTGAAGCTTTCTTT | many | . | TRBV12-3/TRBV12-4 | 15 | TRBJ1-1
CASSHDNYGYTF | TGTGCCAGCAGCCACGATAACTATGGCTACACCTTC | many | . | TRBV3-1 | 12 | TRBJ1-2
CASSEPYWAGGYEQYF | TGTGCCAGCAGTGAACCCTACTGGGCGGGAGGGTACGAGCAGTACTTC | many | TRBD2 | TRBV2 | 16 | TRBJ2-7